This T cell receptor (beta chain) was captured in a study of response to subunit inactivated influenza vaccine. This clonotype has a handful of counts. The germline V gene has CDR1 MNHEY and CDR2 SVGEGT. The CDR3 covers 13 residues. Trimming removed 6 bases from V and 9 bases from J; junction bases left unmatched: 7. MiXCR, run by TCRdb on the RT-PCR reads, gives a single entry per CDR3 protein. This sample carries fewer than 600,000 distinct CDR3 sequences, approximately 6.9% of them seen once, and the ten largest clones take about an eighth. The source of this sequence is a man between 45 and 75 years old who received an inactivated influenza vaccine. The rearrangement uses TRBV6-2 or TRBV6-3 and TRBJ2-4; 8 nucleotides align to TRBD1. Sequencing was performed on PBMCs from blood, taken less than 25 months after vaccination. The CDR3 DNA is TGTGCCAGCAGAAAGACAGGGGCTTTCATTCAGTACTTC. Amino acids: CASRKTGAFIQYF.